This T cell receptor (beta chain) derives from a study of blood T cell repertoires in COVID-19. For the study at large: Donors in the United States, Italy and Spain gave samples during acute or convalescent COVID-19. T cells, B-cell-depleted T cells, or PBMCs provided the cDNA or gDNA that served as material.

As handled by the study authors: Amplifying reference gene primers gave estimates of nucleated cell counts. The table came from immunoSEQ multiplex PCR; TCRdb's copy has only in-frame clones and leaves some out. V and J calls and clone size come straight from that table; D and trimming were deduced from the DNA. The table includes some 64,000 clones, under 85% detected once. This TCR was sampled from a woman over 75 with active or convalescent COVID-19. The sample was peripheral blood.

The CDR3 bases are TGCGCCAGCAGTGAGGCGACAGGGGGCTGGTACGAGCAGTACTTC. This translates into CASSEATGGWYEQYF. The rearrangement uses TRBV10-2 and TRBJ2-7; 10 nucleotides align to TRBD1. CDR3 length: 15 amino acids. V dropped 2 bases and J dropped 4; count of bases not matched to a gene: 5. Per the germline V gene, CDR1 is WSHSY and CDR2 is SAAADI.